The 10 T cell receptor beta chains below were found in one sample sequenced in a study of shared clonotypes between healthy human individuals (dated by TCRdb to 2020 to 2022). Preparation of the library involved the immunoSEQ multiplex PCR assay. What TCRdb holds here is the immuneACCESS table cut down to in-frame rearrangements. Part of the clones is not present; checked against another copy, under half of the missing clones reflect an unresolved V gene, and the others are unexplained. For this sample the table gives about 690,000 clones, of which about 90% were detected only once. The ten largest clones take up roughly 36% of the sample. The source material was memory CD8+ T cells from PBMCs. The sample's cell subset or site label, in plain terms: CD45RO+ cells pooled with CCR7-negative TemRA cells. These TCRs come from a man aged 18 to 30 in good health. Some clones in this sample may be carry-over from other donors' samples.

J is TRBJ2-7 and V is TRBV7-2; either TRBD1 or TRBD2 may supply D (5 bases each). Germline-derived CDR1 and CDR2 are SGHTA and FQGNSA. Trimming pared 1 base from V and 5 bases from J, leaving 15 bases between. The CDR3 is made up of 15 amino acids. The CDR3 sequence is CASSLGPGQVDEQYF. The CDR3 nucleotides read TGTGCCAGCAGCTTAGGCCCGGGGCAGGTTGACGAGCAGTACTTC.

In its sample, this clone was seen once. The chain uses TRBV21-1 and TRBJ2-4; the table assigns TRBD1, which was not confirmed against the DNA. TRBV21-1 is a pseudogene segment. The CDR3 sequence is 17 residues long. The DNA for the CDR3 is TGTGCCAGCAGCAAAGCGCTCACAGATAGAGCCAAAAACATTCAGTACTTC. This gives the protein CASSKALTDRAKNIQYF.

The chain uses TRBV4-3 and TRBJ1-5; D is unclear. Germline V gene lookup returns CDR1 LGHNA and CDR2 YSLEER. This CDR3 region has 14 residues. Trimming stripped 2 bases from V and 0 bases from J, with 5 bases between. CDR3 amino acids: CASSQYRSNQPQHF. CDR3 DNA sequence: TGCGCCAGCAGCCAATACCGTAGCAATCAGCCCCAGCATTTT.

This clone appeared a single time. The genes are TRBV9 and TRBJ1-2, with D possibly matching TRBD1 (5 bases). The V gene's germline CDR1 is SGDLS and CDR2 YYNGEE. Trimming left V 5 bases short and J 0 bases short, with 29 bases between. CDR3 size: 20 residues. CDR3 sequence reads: CASSYPSSGVYPTSNYGYTF. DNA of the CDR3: TGTGCCAGCAGTTACCCGTCCTCGGGGGTCTATCCGACCTCTAACTATGGCTACACCTTC. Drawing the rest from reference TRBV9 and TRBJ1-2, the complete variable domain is DSGVTQTPKHLITATGQRVTLRCSPRSGDLSVYWYQQSLDQGLQFLIQYYNGEERAKGNILERFSAQQFPDLHSELNLSSLELGDSALYFCASSYPSSGVYPTSNYGYTFGSGTRLTVV.

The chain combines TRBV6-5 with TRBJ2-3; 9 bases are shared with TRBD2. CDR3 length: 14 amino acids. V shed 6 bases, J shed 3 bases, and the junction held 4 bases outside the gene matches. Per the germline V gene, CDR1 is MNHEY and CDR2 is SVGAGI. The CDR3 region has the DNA TGTGCCAGCAGCCTGGGACTAGCTACAGATACGCAGTATTTT. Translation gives CASSLGLATDTQYF.

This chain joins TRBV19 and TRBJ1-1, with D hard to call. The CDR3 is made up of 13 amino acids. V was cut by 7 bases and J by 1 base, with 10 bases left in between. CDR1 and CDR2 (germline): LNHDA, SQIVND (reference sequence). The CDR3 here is CASNRKANTEAFF. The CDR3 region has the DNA TGTGCCAGTAATCGTAAAGCGAACACTGAAGCTTTCTTT.

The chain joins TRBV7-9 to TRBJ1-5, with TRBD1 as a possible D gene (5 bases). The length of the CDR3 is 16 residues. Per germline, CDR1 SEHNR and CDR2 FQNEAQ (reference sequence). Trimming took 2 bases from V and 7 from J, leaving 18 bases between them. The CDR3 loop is CASSLRDGYTEQPQHF. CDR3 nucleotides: TGTGCCAGCAGCTTAAGGGACGGCTATACTGAACAGCCCCAGCATTTT.

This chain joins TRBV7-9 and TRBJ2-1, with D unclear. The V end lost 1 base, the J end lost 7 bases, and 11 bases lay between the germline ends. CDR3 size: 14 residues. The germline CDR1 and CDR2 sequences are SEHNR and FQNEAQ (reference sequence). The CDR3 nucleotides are TGTGCCAGCAGCTTAGGCGCGCACCCTAATGAGCAGTTCTTC. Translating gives CASSLGAHPNEQFF.

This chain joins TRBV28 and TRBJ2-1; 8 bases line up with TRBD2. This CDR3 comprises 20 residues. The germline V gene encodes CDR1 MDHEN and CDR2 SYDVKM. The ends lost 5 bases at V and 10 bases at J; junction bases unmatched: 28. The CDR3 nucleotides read TGTGCCAGCAGTCCCGGGTATGGGAACGAGAGGGGACTAGACATTAGCGAGCAGTTCTTC. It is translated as CASSPGYGNERGLDISEQFF.

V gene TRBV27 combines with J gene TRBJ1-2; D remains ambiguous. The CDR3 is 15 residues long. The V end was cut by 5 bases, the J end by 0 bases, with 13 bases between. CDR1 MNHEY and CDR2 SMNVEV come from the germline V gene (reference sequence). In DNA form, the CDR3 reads TGTGCCAGCAGTCCTACACCATTAGCTAACTATGGCTACACCTTC. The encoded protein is CASSPTPLANYGYTF.